The 9 T cell receptor beta chains given below trace back to one sample, sequenced in a study of PD-1 blockade in mismatch repair-deficient tumors. Assay used: immunoSEQ multiplex PCR; TCRdb lists only in-frame clones, some missing. The table includes some 110,000 clones, over 60% detected once. The source material was peripheral blood, sampled approximately 14 months after starting pembrolizumab. The receptors were sampled from an adult with mismatch repair-deficient cancer.

The chain employs TRBV4-3 and TRBJ2-5; perhaps TRBD2 as D (5 bases). The CDR3 extends over 14 amino acids. Germline V gene data show CDR1 as LGHNA and CDR2 as YSLEER. Trimming removed 0 bases at V and 2 bases at J, with 7 bases between. The CDR3 sequence: CASSQDSEQETQYF. DNA of the CDR3: TGCGCCAGCAGCCAAGATAGCGAGCAAGAGACCCAGTACTTC.

The CDR3 region is CSVAPSTDTQYF. CDR3 bases: TGCAGCGTTGCACCCAGCACAGATACGCAGTATTTT. The genes are TRBV29-1 and TRBJ2-3; the D is unclear. The CDR3 has 12 amino acids. The germline V gene has CDR1 SQVTM and CDR2 ANQGSEA. Trimming removed 4 bases at V and 0 bases at J, with 5 bases between.

J is TRBJ2-2 and V is TRBV29-1; the match to TRBD2 covers 12 bases. Germline CDR1 and CDR2: SQVTM and ANQGSEA. The CDR3 consists of 17 residues. V lost 0 bases to trimming and J lost 6 bases; unmatched junction nucleotides: 8. In DNA form, the CDR3 reads TGCAGCGTTGAAGAAGGAAGACTAGCGGGAGCTTCCGGGGAGCTGTTTTTT. It translates to CSVEEGRLAGASGELFF.

The rearrangement joins TRBV19 to TRBJ1-2; D gene uncertain. This CDR3 has 15 residues. CDR1 is LNHDA, CDR2 SQIVND, per germline (reference sequence). Trimming removed 5 bases from V and 4 bases from J, with 17 bases in between. The CDR3 loop reads CASSDGLLSGYGYTF. The CDR3 DNA follows: TGTGCCAGTAGTGACGGTTTACTAAGCGGCTATGGCTACACCTTC. The full variable domain, its missing parts supplied by reference TRBV19 and TRBJ1-2, is DGGITQSPKYLFRKEGQNVTLSCEQNLNHDAMYWYRQDPGQGLRLIYYSQIVNDFQKGDIAEGYSVSREKKESFPLTVTSAQKNPTAFYLCASSDGLLSGYGYTFGSGTRLTVV.

The chain uses TRBV5-1 and TRBJ1-3; D is unclear. Trimming cost V 4 bases and J 7 bases, with 15 bases left between them. Germline assignment: CDR1 SGHRS and CDR2 YFSETQ. The CDR3 loop spans 14 amino acids. The CDR3 DNA is TGCGCCAGCAGCGCCTCCCTCCCTGCGAACACCATATATTTT. Encoded protein: CASSASLPANTIYF.

V is TRBV28 and J is TRBJ2-2; 10 nucleotides line up with TRBD1. V shed 6 bases, J shed 8 bases, and the junction held 9 bases outside the gene matches. The CDR3 runs to 15 residues. In germline, CDR1 is MDHEN, CDR2 SYDVKM. The DNA of the CDR3 is TGTGCCAGCAGCCAAATGGGACAGGGGTTAGGGGAGCTGTTTTTT. Residues: CASSQMGQGLGELFF.

The rearrangement joins TRBV19 to TRBJ2-2; TRBD2 is a possible D gene (5 bases). The CDR3 totals 15 residues. Germline V lookup: CDR1 LNHDA, CDR2 SQIVND (reference sequence). V was clipped by 6 bases and J by 2 bases, with 13 bases between them. CDR3 in amino acids: CASSPNPGNTGELFF. In nucleotides, the CDR3 is TGTGCCAGTAGCCCGAACCCGGGAAACACCGGGGAGCTGTTTTTT.

The J gene is TRBJ2-1, the V gene TRBV2; TRBD2 matches 10 bases. The CDR3 covers 15 residues. The J segment lost 9 bases and the V segment lost 5 bases, leaving 10 bases of the junction unmatched. Per germline, CDR1 SNHLY and CDR2 FYNNEI. The CDR3 loop reads CASSYTSGTMSEQFF. CDR3 nucleotide sequence: TGTGCCAGCAGTTATACTAGCGGGACCATGAGTGAGCAGTTCTTC. Drawing the rest from reference TRBV2 and TRBJ2-1, the complete variable domain is EPEVTQTPSHQVTQMGQEVILRCVPISNHLYFYWYRQILGQKVEFLVSFYNNEISEKSEIFDDQFSVERPDGSNFTLKIRSTKLEDSAMYFCASSYTSGTMSEQFFGPGTRLTVL.

This rearrangement joins TRBV7-8 to TRBJ2-3, with D hard to call. Trimming removed 1 base at V and 2 bases at J, with 7 bases between. The CDR3 covers 14 residues. The V gene's germline CDR1 is SGHVS and CDR2 FQNEAQ. CDR3 bases: TGTGCCAGCAGCTTAGACCAATTCACAGATACGCAGTATTTT. It translates to CASSLDQFTDTQYF.